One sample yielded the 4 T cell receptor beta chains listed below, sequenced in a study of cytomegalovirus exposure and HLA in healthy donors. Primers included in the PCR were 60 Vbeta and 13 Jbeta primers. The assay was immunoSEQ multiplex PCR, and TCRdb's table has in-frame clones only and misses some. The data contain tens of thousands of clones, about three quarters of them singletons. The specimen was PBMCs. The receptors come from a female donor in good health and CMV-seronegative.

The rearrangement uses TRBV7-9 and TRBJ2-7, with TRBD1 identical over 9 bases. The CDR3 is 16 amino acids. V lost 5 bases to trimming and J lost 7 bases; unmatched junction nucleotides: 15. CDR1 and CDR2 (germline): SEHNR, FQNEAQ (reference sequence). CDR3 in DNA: TGTGCCAGCAGCCCGGAGCCCGGGACAGGGAGGAGGGAGCAGTACTTC. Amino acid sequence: CASSPEPGTGRREQYF.

This CDR3 is CASSLELAGAQTQYF. The CDR3 DNA sequence: TGTGCCAGCAGCTTAGAGCTAGCGGGGGCACAGACCCAGTACTTC. This chain links TRBV7-2 with TRBJ2-5; 10 bases align to TRBD2. CDR1 is SGHTA, CDR2 FQGNSA, per germline. This CDR3 has 15 residues. V lost 1 base, J lost 6 bases, and 5 bases stayed unmatched.

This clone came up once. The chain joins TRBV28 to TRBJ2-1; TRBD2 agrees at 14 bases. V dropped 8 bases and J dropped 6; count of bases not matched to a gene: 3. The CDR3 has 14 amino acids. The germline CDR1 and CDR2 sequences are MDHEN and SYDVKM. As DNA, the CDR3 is TGTGCCAGCTCGACTAGCGGGGGGGCCAATGAGCAGTTCTTC. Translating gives CASSTSGGANEQFF.

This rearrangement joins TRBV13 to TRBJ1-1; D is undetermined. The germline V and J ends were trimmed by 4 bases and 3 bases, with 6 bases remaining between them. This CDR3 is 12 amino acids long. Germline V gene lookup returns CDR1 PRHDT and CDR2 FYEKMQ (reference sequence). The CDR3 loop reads CASSSQYTEAFF. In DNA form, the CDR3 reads TGTGCCAGCAGCTCCCAGTACACTGAAGCTTTCTTT.